This T cell receptor beta chain derives from a study of PD-1 blockade in classical Hodgkin lymphoma. The sample's time point: cycle 4 day 1 (C4D1), after more than 5 weeks of nivolumab. Each patient relapsed following autologous stem cell transplantation, and prior brentuximab vedotin exposure differed. The authors purified CD4+ T cells from thawed PBMCs by magnetic negative selection. Study conclusions and caveats: Newly diagnosed patients reportedly trailed healthy donors in baseline TCR diversity.

On this clone: The antigen remains undetermined.

Using immunoSEQ multiplex PCR, the repertoire was profiled, and TCRdb retains in-frame clones only, with some absent. The sample holds around 12,000 clones; around nine tenths are singletons and the top ten take approximately 0.9%. The sample consisted of CD4+ T cells from blood, taken before the fourth cycle of nivolumab. The receptor comes from a human donor with classical Hodgkin lymphoma.

CDR3 loop: CASSRETGNTEAFF. The CDR3 nucleotides are TGCGCCAGCAGCAGAGAGACAGGGAACACTGAAGCTTTCTTT. The V call is TRBV5-1, the J call TRBJ1-1, with D tentatively TRBD1 (6 bases). The CDR3 contains 14 residues. CDR1 and CDR2 from the germline V gene are SGHRS and YFSETQ. Between the trimmed V and J ends, which lost 4 bases and 1 base, there was a span of 11 bases.